A selection of T cell receptor beta chains follows, all from one sample in a study of CXCR3-negative and CXCR3-positive naive CD8 T cells. One entry per CDR3 protein, without DNA, is what TCRdb gives after re-calling the 5' RACE reads. The listing contains about 56,000 distinct CDR3 sequences. Input material: memory CD8+ T cells from blood. These receptors originate from a human donor in good health. Some clones in this sample may be carry-over from other donors' samples. Each CDR3 is given with its conserved first and last residue. Each record gives: clone size, V gene, J gene, CDR3 protein. The size field is filled for only some rows; it gives once, few, many or a size class.

size: .; V: TRBV10-3; J: TRBJ2-3; CDR3: CAINGPSTDTQYF
size: .; V: TRBV12-3/TRBV12-4; J: TRBJ2-7; CDR3: CASSPIGTYEQYF
size: medium-sized; V: TRBV2; J: TRBJ2-5; CDR3: CASSEVPLGQGDGETQYF
size: .; V: TRBV6-6; J: TRBJ2-3; CDR3: CASSGENTDTQYF
size: .; V: TRBV28; J: TRBJ2-7; CDR3: CASSLDQYEQYF
size: .; V: TRBV3-1; J: TRBJ2-7; CDR3: CASSQEPVAGGEDEQYF
size: .; V: TRBV5-6; J: TRBJ2-7; CDR3: CASSQPGQSPYEQYF
size: .; V: TRBV12-3/TRBV12-4; J: TRBJ2-7; CDR3: CASSQTGYHEQYF
size: .; V: TRBV12-3/TRBV12-4; J: TRBJ1-5; CDR3: CASSFDRYSNQPQHF
size: .; V: TRBV20-1; J: TRBJ2-3; CDR3: CSPNLLAGGTDTQYF
size: .; V: TRBV10-3; J: TRBJ1-1; CDR3: CAISGGLLEAFF
size: .; V: TRBV29-1; J: TRBJ2-5; CDR3: CSVEDFGENQETQYF
size: .; V: TRBV29-1; J: TRBJ2-1; CDR3: CSGGQGDNEQFF
size: .; V: TRBV4-2; J: TRBJ2-7; CDR3: CASSQDMGTYEQYF
size: .; V: TRBV5-1; J: TRBJ2-1; CDR3: CASSVADPLRDEQFF
size: .; V: TRBV30; J: TRBJ1-1; CDR3: CAWREAGTGDTEAFF
size: .; V: TRBV18; J: TRBJ2-3; CDR3: CASSPMAVRVTDTQYF
size: .; V: TRBV20-1; J: TRBJ2-7; CDR3: CSATQGNVAYEQYF
size: .; V: TRBV4-2; J: TRBJ2-3; CDR3: CASSPFMGGDTQYF
size: .; V: TRBV7-8; J: TRBJ2-4; CDR3: CASSIRDRQSLAKNIQYF
size: .; V: TRBV5-5; J: TRBJ2-1; CDR3: CASSAGTDYNEQFF
size: .; V: TRBV5-1; J: TRBJ2-7; CDR3: CASSLGRDTYEQYF
size: .; V: TRBV4-3; J: TRBJ2-7; CDR3: CASSQSGHPSYEQYF
size: .; V: TRBV3-1; J: TRBJ2-1; CDR3: CASSQALASHEQFF
size: .; V: TRBV21-1; J: TRBJ1-1; CDR3: CASSSGQGMFGGTEAFF
size: .; V: TRBV15; J: TRBJ1-6; CDR3: CATSSQVENSPLHF
size: .; V: TRBV29-1; J: TRBJ2-7; CDR3: CSVMGGDYSYEQYF
size: .; V: TRBV7-9; J: TRBJ1-5; CDR3: CASSLQGSNQPQHF
size: .; V: TRBV29-1; J: TRBJ2-3; CDR3: CSVEGTRDGSTDTQYF
size: .; V: TRBV6-6; J: TRBJ2-1; CDR3: CASGGADNEQFF
size: .; V: TRBV20-1; J: TRBJ1-1; CDR3: CSARVPHRGNTEAFF
size: .; V: TRBV7-9; J: TRBJ2-7; CDR3: CASNSRGLIHEQYF
size: .; V: TRBV5-1; J: TRBJ2-7; CDR3: CASSFNPGLAEARVYF
size: .; V: TRBV19; J: TRBJ2-4; CDR3: CASLGQSKNIQYF
size: .; V: TRBV29-1; J: TRBJ2-7; CDR3: CSVEGSALNEQYF
size: .; V: TRBV12-3/TRBV12-4; J: TRBJ2-2; CDR3: CASRGGSYTGELFF
size: .; V: TRBV7-9; J: TRBJ2-3; CDR3: CASSLAPGWGDTQYF
size: .; V: TRBV6-5; J: TRBJ2-1; CDR3: CASSYLLGLAGEYNEQFF
size: .; V: TRBV4-2; J: TRBJ2-1; CDR3: CASSQEDRTIYNEQFF
size: .; V: TRBV12-3/TRBV12-4; J: TRBJ1-1; CDR3: CASSLGRGMEAFF
size: .; V: TRBV29-1; J: TRBJ2-7; CDR3: CSVTDEGSSYEQYF
size: .; V: TRBV5-1; J: TRBJ2-7; CDR3: CASSLVGSLYEQYF
size: .; V: TRBV7-9; J: TRBJ2-3; CDR3: CASSLLAGNATDTDTQYF
size: .; V: TRBV7-6; J: TRBJ2-1; CDR3: CASSLSLAGTYNEQFF
size: .; V: TRBV14; J: TRBJ2-1; CDR3: CASSPHMHNEQFF
size: .; V: TRBV5-1; J: TRBJ2-7; CDR3: CASSLTLLGQSYEQYF
size: .; V: TRBV6-2/TRBV6-3; J: TRBJ2-7; CDR3: CASSYKVGSYEQYF
size: .; V: TRBV29-1; J: TRBJ2-1; CDR3: CSVEIQGASYNEQFF
size: .; V: TRBV6-5; J: TRBJ1-2; CDR3: CASSYLVAAVNYGYTF
size: .; V: TRBV29-1; J: TRBJ2-7; CDR3: CSVEVGRQGAWEQYF
size: .; V: TRBV28; J: TRBJ2-1; CDR3: CASRGGSEQFF
size: .; V: TRBV4-2; J: TRBJ1-1; CDR3: CASSSTGREAFF
size: .; V: TRBV11-2; J: TRBJ2-5; CDR3: CASSYSGGAVETQYF
size: .; V: TRBV25-1; J: TRBJ1-2; CDR3: CASSESGAGNYGYTF
size: .; V: TRBV5-6; J: TRBJ2-1; CDR3: CASLQSLYNEQFF
size: .; V: TRBV20-1; J: TRBJ2-5; CDR3: CSARGEREGQYF
size: .; V: TRBV7-2; J: TRBJ2-1; CDR3: CASSLTSEVYNEQFF
size: .; V: TRBV24-1; J: TRBJ1-5; CDR3: CATSDFSGYQPQHF
size: .; V: TRBV15; J: TRBJ2-1; CDR3: CATSMYGESYNEQFF